The 22 T cell receptor beta chains below come from one sample, sequenced in a study of identical twins (dated by TCRdb to 2016 to 2017). The library was generated by 5' RACE. Sequencing instrument: Illumina HiSeq 2000. In TCRdb, the public reads were trimmed at Q25 with fastp and aligned with MiXCR, with productive beta chains retained. CDR3 protein duplicates are merged, each entry listing the most common genes and DNA. Within this sample are roughly 1,500,000 distinct CDR3 sequences, with 32% of them counted one time only. 0.27% of the sample goes to the ten largest clones. Sequencing input: cord blood. All receptors come from a newborn girl in good health.

V is TRBV28 and J is TRBJ2-1; the D gene is possibly TRBD2 (7 bases). The last part of the DNA fits TRBJ2-7 better; the J call may be wrong. Germline-derived CDR1 and CDR2 are MDHEN and SYDVKM. The CDR3 extends over 19 amino acids. CDR3 in DNA: TGTGCCAGCAGTTTCCGATCTTGGCGGGGGCCTCAATCCTACAATGAGCAGTACTTC. Translating gives CASSFRSWRGPQSYNEQYF.

This clonotype was picked up many times. V and J are TRBV7-9 and TRBJ2-3; D gene ambiguous. Germline V gives CDR1 SEHNR, CDR2 FQNEAQ (reference sequence). Trimming cost V 1 base and J 1 base, with 6 bases left between them. The CDR3 contains 14 residues. The CDR3 nucleotides read TGTGCCAGCAGCTTAGGGCAGCGCACAGATACGCAGTATTTT. Protein product: CASSLGQRTDTQYF. The complete variable domain, with remaining parts taken from reference TRBV7-9 and TRBJ2-3, reads DTGVSQNPRHKITKRGQNVTFRCDPISEHNRLYWYRQTLGQGPEFLTYFQNEAQLEKSRLLSDRFSAERPKGSFSTLEIQRTEQGDSAMYLCASSLGQRTDTQYFGPGTRLTVL.

Note on this clonotype: A read error is likely here: a far larger clone is one base away. The V call is TRBV7-2, the J call TRBJ2-3; the D gene is possibly TRBD1 (6 bases). Germline values: CDR1 SGHTA, CDR2 FQGNSA. This CDR3 region has 12 residues. As DNA, the CDR3 is TGTGCCGGCAGCTTAGACAGGGATACGCAGTATTTT. Amino acid sequence: CAGSLDRDTQYF.

This clonotype was seen more than once but under ten times. This sequence joins TRBV7-8 and TRBJ2-3; D is ambiguous. Deletions cut 5 bases from V and 4 bases from J, with 10 bases between. Germline CDR1 reads SGHVS; CDR2 reads FQNEAQ. The CDR3 extends over 13 amino acids. The CDR3 spells CASSPLSPDTQYF. CDR3 nucleotide sequence: TGTGCCAGCAGCCCCCTAAGTCCAGATACGCAGTATTTT.

This CDR3 is CSATEGVTEAFF. In DNA form, the CDR3 reads TGCAGTGCTACGGAGGGGGTTACTGAAGCTTTCTTT. This sequence joins TRBV20-1 and TRBJ1-1; TRBD1 is a possible D gene (6 bases). V lost 4 bases to trimming and J lost 5 bases, with 11 bases between them. The germline V gene encodes CDR1 DFQATT and CDR2 SNEGSKA (reference sequence). The CDR3 length is 12 residues.

About this clonotype: This could be a read error, since a much larger clone is one nucleotide away. The CDR3 DNA reads TGTGCCACCAGTGCCCTCAGGGTGGAAGTAGGCAATGAGCAGTACTTC. This codes for CATSALRVEVGNEQYF. The chain couples TRBV24-1 to TRBJ2-1, with a tentative D call TRBD1 (5 bases). The J call may be in error: the DNA end matches TRBJ2-7 better. Looked up from germline, CDR1 is KGHDR and CDR2 is SFDVKD. This CDR3 comprises 16 residues.

This clonotype came up a few times. The chain links TRBV27 to TRBJ2-1, with a weak D call TRBD2 (5 bases). Per the germline V gene, CDR1 is MNHEY and CDR2 is SMNVEV (reference sequence). The CDR3 sequence is 17 residues long. V was shortened by 2 bases and J by 6 bases, with 20 bases between the two germline ends. The CDR3 spells CASSLRGGVRNLNEQFF. In DNA form, the CDR3 reads TGTGCCAGCAGTTTACGGGGTGGGGTGAGGAACCTCAATGAGCAGTTCTTC.

V gene TRBV6-1 combines with J gene TRBJ2-2, with D perhaps given as TRBD1 or TRBD2 (5 bases each). CDR1 and CDR2 (germline): MNHNS, SASEGT. The CDR3 contains 15 residues. V was shortened by 6 bases and J by 3 bases, with 14 bases between the two germline ends. This CDR3 is CASRVRDPYTGELFF. Written as DNA, the CDR3 is TGTGCCAGCAGAGTTCGGGACCCCTACACCGGGGAGCTGTTTTTT.

This clonotype was picked up many times. The gene calls are TRBV28 and TRBJ2-7, with D uncertain. CDR1 and CDR2 (germline): MDHEN, SYDVKM. Trimming took 3 bases from V and 4 from J, leaving 7 bases between them. This CDR3 is built from 12 residues. The CDR3 loop is CASSFSVYEQYF. The CDR3 nucleotides read TGTGCCAGCAGTTTTTCAGTATACGAGCAGTACTTC.

There are many counts of this clonotype. A junction end diverges from the germline sequence, so it may reflect a read error. The chain has TRBV7-7 and TRBJ2-5; 12 nucleotides match TRBD2. The V gene's germline CDR1 is SSHAT and CDR2 FNYEAQ (reference sequence). The CDR3 extends over 16 amino acids. The CDR3 DNA sequence: TGTGCTAGCAGCATTCTAGCGGGAGGGACCCAAGAGACCCAGTACTTC. Amino acid sequence: CASSILAGGTQETQYF. The complete variable domain, with remaining parts taken from reference TRBV7-7 and TRBJ2-5, reads GAGVSQSPRYKVTKRGQDVTLRCDPISSHATLYWYQQALGQGPEFLTYFNYEAQPDKSGLPSDRFSAERPEGSISTLTIQRTEQRDSAMYRCASSILAGGTQETQYFGPGTRLLVL.

V and J are TRBV6-5 and TRBJ2-3; 12 nucleotides line up with TRBD2. Trimming at V came to 0 bases and at J to 1 base, leaving 11 bases not matched to a gene. CDR1 is MNHEY and CDR2 is SVGAGI in the germline V gene. This CDR3 has 20 residues. DNA of the CDR3: TGTGCCAGCAGTTACTCCTGGAACCGACTAGCGGGAGAGGGCACAGATACGCAGTATTTT. Amino acid sequence: CASSYSWNRLAGEGTDTQYF.

Of note for this clonotype: A read error may explain this, as a much larger clone is one base away. This sequence joins TRBV5-4 and TRBJ2-2; D is undetermined. Trimming cost V 4 bases and J 1 base, with 8 bases left between them. The CDR3 is 14 amino acids. In germline, CDR1 is SGHNT, CDR2 YYREEE (reference sequence). CDR3 amino acids: CASSRRQNTGELFF. CDR3 DNA sequence: TGTGCCAGCAGCCGTAGACAGAACACCGGGGAGCTGTTTTTT.

The V call is TRBV30, the J call TRBJ1-1; D not certain. Per the germline V gene, CDR1 is GTSNPN and CDR2 is SVGIG (reference sequence). The CDR3 has 14 amino acids. V dropped 2 bases and J dropped 2 bases, with 12 bases sitting between them. The chain's CDR3 is CAWSRGWVNTEAFF. Written as DNA, the CDR3 is TGTGCCTGGAGTCGTGGCTGGGTAAACACTGAAGCTTTCTTT. The complete variable domain, with remaining parts taken from reference TRBV30 and TRBJ1-1, reads SQTIHQWPATLVQPVGSPLSLECTVEGTSNPNLYWYRQAAGRGLQLLFYSVGIGQISSEVPQNLSASRPQDRQFILSSKKLLLSDSGFYLCAWSRGWVNTEAFFGQGTRLTVV.

In its sample, this clonotype was seen once. J is TRBJ2-3 and V is TRBV15; tentatively, D is TRBD1 (6 bases). The CDR3 contains 15 residues. V was clipped by 0 bases and J by 7 bases, with 14 bases between them. The germline gives CDR1 LNHNV, CDR2 YYDKDF (reference sequence). CDR3 amino acids: CATSREAGDPNTQYF. CDR3 nucleotides: TGTGCCACCAGCAGAGAGGCAGGGGACCCAAATACGCAGTATTTT.

This chain connects TRBV6-1 to TRBJ2-1; 13 bases align to TRBD2. Germline trimming cut 4 bases from V and 5 bases from J; bases unmatched to any gene: 5. Germline V gene sequence: CDR1 MNHNS, CDR2 SASEGT. The CDR3 has 16 residues. The DNA for the CDR3 is TGTGCCAGCAGTGCAACTAGCGGGAGGGCCCACAATGAGCAGTTCTTC. Protein product: CASSATSGRAHNEQFF.

This clonotype occurred a few times. This chain connects TRBV27 to TRBJ1-5; TRBD1 matches at 9 bases. This CDR3 is built from 16 residues. CDR1 MNHEY and CDR2 SMNVEV come from the germline V gene (reference sequence). J gave up 4 bases and V 6 bases, and 10 bases lay outside the gene matches. CDR3 coding DNA: TGTGCCAGCAGCTTGTGGGGACAGGGCCCTAATCAGCCCCAGCATTTT. Its translation is CASSLWGQGPNQPQHF.

Concerning this clonotype itself: A much larger clone differs from this one at a single base, so this may be a read error. The rearrangement uses TRBV5-1 and TRBJ2-1, with 9 bases matching TRBD2. Per germline, CDR1 SGHRS and CDR2 YFSETQ. This CDR3 has 16 amino acids. The CDR3 loop is CASSRLAVSSYNGQFF. The CDR3 coding sequence is TGCGCCAGCAGCCGACTAGCGGTTAGCTCCTACAATGGGCAGTTCTTC. The whole variable domain, remainder taken from reference TRBV5-1 and TRBJ2-1, is KAGVTQTPRYLIKTRGQQVTLSCSPISGHRSVSWYQQTPGQGLQFLFEYFSETQRNKGNFPGRFSGRQFSNSRSEMNVSTLELGDSALYLCASSRLAVSSYNGQFFGPGTRLTVL.

This clonotype was recorded a few times. V gene TRBV24-1 combines with J gene TRBJ2-7, with 11 bases matching TRBD1. J was trimmed by 2 bases and V by 3 bases; bases with no gene match: 5. Germline-derived CDR1 and CDR2 are KGHDR and SFDVKD. This CDR3 has 16 residues. The CDR3, as DNA: TGTGCCACCAGTGATGAAAGGACAGGGGGCCCCTACGAGCAGTACTTC. Translation gives CATSDERTGGPYEQYF.

The chain recombines TRBV20-1 with TRBJ2-1; TRBD2 might be the D (6 bases). The J call could be wrong; TRBJ2-7 is a better fit for the DNA end. This CDR3 has 16 amino acids. The germline gives CDR1 DFQATT, CDR2 SNEGSKA (reference sequence). The CDR3 loop reads CSARDPDGRRYNEQYF. CDR3 DNA sequence: TGCAGTGCTAGAGATCCGGATGGGAGGAGATACAATGAGCAGTACTTC.

This clonotype was seen a few times. The J gene is TRBJ1-2, the V gene TRBV5-1; no reliable D call. The germline CDR1 and CDR2 sequences are SGHRS and YFSETQ. V gave up 0 bases and J gave up 6 bases, with 9 bases separating them. The CDR3 is 13 amino acids. The CDR3 sequence: CASSLADLDGYTF. The CDR3 nucleotides are TGCGCCAGCAGCTTGGCGGATCTCGATGGCTACACCTTC.

This clonotype was seen repeatedly, ten times or more. The chain has TRBV20-1 and TRBJ2-3, with TRBD2 matching 15 bases. Germline CDR1 and CDR2: DFQATT and SNEGSKA (reference sequence). This CDR3 region has 15 residues. The V gene end was trimmed by 5 bases and the J gene end by 3 bases; junction bases not matched to a gene: 3. CDR3 nucleotides: TGCAGTGCTTCCGGACTAGCGGGAGGGACAGATACGCAGTATTTT. This translates into CSASGLAGGTDTQYF.

In the case of this clonotype: Mismatch with germline at one junction end may stem from a read error. The chain combines TRBV10-2 with TRBJ2-5; 8 bases are a match to TRBD1. Germline loops: CDR1 WSHSY, CDR2 SAAADI. This CDR3 spans 13 amino acids. CDR3 sequence (DNA): TGCGCCAGCAGGACAGGGGTCCAAGGGACCCAGTACTTC. This codes for CASRTGVQGTQYF.